These T cell receptor beta chains were read from a single sample in a study of T cells in Graves' hyperthyroidism and ophthalmopathy. TCRdb ran MiXCR on the multiplex PCR reads and lists one entry per CDR3 protein. The sample consists of some 500,000 distinct CDR3 sequences, around an eighth of them appearing once. Material for sequencing was blood. These receptors originate from a young woman with Graves' hyperthyroidism. The CDR3 runs from the conserved cysteine through the conserved F or W. A D gene is named only where the DNA matches it firmly. Some rows mark clone size as missing; the rest say once, few, many or name a class of expanded clone.

J	size	D	V	DNA	CDR3
TRBJ2-1	-	-	TRBV29-1	TGCAGCGTTGCTCAGGGGAGGAATGAGCAGTCCTTC	CSVAQGRNEQSF
TRBJ2-2	few	-	TRBV20-1	TGCAGTGCTAGCGCCGGGAACACCGGGGAGCTGTTTTTT	CSASAGNTGELFF
TRBJ1-6	-	-	TRBV5-4	TGTGCCAGCAGCCCCGATGTCGGGTATTCACCCCTCCACTTT	CASSPDVGYSPLHF
TRBJ2-1	many	-	TRBV12-3/TRBV12-4	TGTGCCAGCAGTTTTCCCCCCTGGGTTTTCTCCTACAATGAGCAGTTCTTC	CASSFPPWVFSYNEQFF
TRBJ2-2	few	-	TRBV20-1	TGCAGTGCTCCAACGGCCGGTAGGAGCACCGGGGAGCTGTTTTTT	CSAPTAGRSTGELFF
TRBJ1-1	many	-	TRBV30	TGTGCCTGGACCGAGGACCGCGCCCAAGCTTTCTTT	CAWTEDRAQAFF
TRBJ1-5	many	-	TRBV19	TGTGCCAGTAGTGGGGGCATCGGGGATAGCAATCAGCCCCAGCATTTT	CASSGGIGDSNQPQHF
TRBJ2-2	-	TRBD2	TRBV27	TGTGCCAGCAGAGCGACAGTTGGGGGGGTGTTTTTT	CASRATVGGVFF
TRBJ1-1	-	-	TRBV24-1	TGTGCCACCAGGGGGGACACTGAAGCTTTCTTT	CATRGDTEAFF
TRBJ1-4	many	-	TRBV20-1	TGCAGTGCCCCCCACCGGGACGGAAGTGAAAAACTGTTTTTT	CSAPHRDGSEKLFF
TRBJ1-4	few	-	TRBV19	TGTGCCAGCCGGGGCCCTAATGAAAAACTGTTTTTT	CASRGPNEKLFF
TRBJ2-7	few	TRBD2	TRBV20-1	TGCAGTACCAGCGGGAGGGGCCCCTTGTCCTACGAGCAGTACTTC	CSTSGRGPLSYEQYF
TRBJ2-5	many	TRBD2	TRBV12-3/TRBV12-4	TGTGCCAGCAGTTTATATAGCGGGAGGGCCAAACGGGAGACCCAGTACTTC	CASSLYSGRAKRETQYF
TRBJ2-2	many	TRBD2	TRBV11-2	TGTGCCAGCAGCTTACCGGGACTAGCGGGATACACCGGGGAGCTGTTTTTT	CASSLPGLAGYTGELFF
TRBJ2-3	many	TRBD1	TRBV9	TGTGCCAGCAGCTCAGAGGGACAGCTCGACACAGATACGCAGTATTTT	CASSSEGQLDTDTQYF
TRBJ2-1	many	TRBD2	TRBV2	TGTGCCAGCGGGCGACTAGCGGATTCGAGGGATGAGCAGTTCTTC	CASGRLADSRDEQFF
TRBJ2-7	many	-	TRBV20-1	TGCAGTGCTAGAGGCGGCAGTTCCTACGAGCAGTACTTC	CSARGGSSYEQYF
TRBJ1-1	many	-	TRBV12-3/TRBV12-4	TGTGCCAGCAGTTTAGGCAGGTTTCTCACTGAAGCTTTCTTT	CASSLGRFLTEAFF
TRBJ2-3	many	TRBD2	TRBV11-2	TGTGCCAGCAGCTCACCGACTAGCGGGAGGCCTCTGAGCACAGATACGCAGTATTTT	CASSSPTSGRPLSTDTQYF
TRBJ2-7	many	TRBD1	TRBV28	TGTGCCAGCACTGCTACTGTTCGGGACAGCCTCTACGAGCAGTACTTC	CASTATVRDSLYEQYF
TRBJ2-3	many	-	TRBV7-3	TGTGCCAGCAGCCCTGGGCCTCAGAAAGTAGATACGCAGTATTTT	CASSPGPQKVDTQYF
TRBJ1-2	-	-	TRBV29-1	TGCAGCGTTGTAATAGGGGAGAGACGGGGCTACACCTTC	CSVVIGERRGYTF
TRBJ1-4	few	-	TRBV5-5	TGTGCCAGCAGCCGGTCGGGGGGAGCTAATGAAAAACTGTTTTTT	CASSRSGGANEKLFF
TRBJ1-3	-	TRBD1	TRBV9	TGTGCCAGCAGCCCGGGACAGGGAGTGTCTGGAAACACCATATATTTT	CASSPGQGVSGNTIYF
TRBJ2-7	-	-	TRBV11-1	TGTGCCAGCAGCTCCATAAACCGGGACCACTCCTACGAGCAGTACTTC	CASSSINRDHSYEQYF